The 14 T cell receptor beta chains below come from one sample, sequenced in a study of CD8 T cells in Susac syndrome. Reverse transcription of about 0.45 to 1 ug RNA was carried out with random hexamers. TCRdb re-called the immunoSEQ multiplex PCR reads with MiXCR, one entry per CDR3 protein. Of approximately 210,000 distinct CDR3 sequences listed, about 96% are singletons. Sequenced input: CD4+ T cells from PBMCs. These receptors all come from a human donor with multiple sclerosis.

The chain employs TRBV7-9 and TRBJ1-2, with a possible D match to TRBD1 (6 bases). CDR3 size: 15 residues. V lost 6 bases and J 5 bases, leaving 19 bases between the germline ends. Per the germline V gene, CDR1 is SEHNR and CDR2 is FQNEAQ (reference sequence). CDR3 sequence (DNA): TGTGCCAGCAGTCATCAACAGGGTGAGAAGTATGGCTACACCTTC. It specifies CASSHQQGEKYGYTF.

This chain connects TRBV20-1 to TRBJ1-5, with D perhaps TRBD1 (6 bases). Trimming pared 2 bases from V and 6 bases from J, leaving 11 bases between. The CDR3 consists of 13 residues. Germline-derived CDR1 and CDR2 are DFQATT and SNEGSKA (reference sequence). The CDR3 sequence: CSARQGKSQPQHF. CDR3 in DNA: TGCAGTGCTAGACAGGGGAAAAGTCAGCCCCAGCATTTT.

This chain connects TRBV4-1 to TRBJ1-4; the D gene is possibly TRBD1 (6 bases). CDR3 length: 16 residues. From germline, CDR1 is MGHRA and CDR2 YSYEKL. V was shortened by 0 bases and J by 7 bases, with 15 bases between the two germline ends. CDR3 bases: TGCGCCAGCAGCCAAGATCGGGCCAGGGGAGGTGAAAAACTGTTTTTT. It translates to CASSQDRARGGEKLFF.

V usage is TRBV11-2 and J usage is TRBJ2-4, with D tentatively TRBD2 (5 bases). The ends were cut back, 5 bases at V and 0 bases at J, with 23 bases in the middle. In germline, CDR1 is SGHAT, CDR2 FQNNGV. The CDR3 extends over 19 amino acids. The CDR3 protein is CASSPRLLPDRLAKNIQYF. Written as DNA, the CDR3 is TGTGCCAGCAGCCCCCGACTACTTCCCGACCGACTAGCCAAAAACATTCAGTACTTC.

The rearrangement links TRBV3-1 to TRBJ1-1; 10 bases map to TRBD1. The germline CDR1 and CDR2 sequences are LGHDT and YNNKEL (reference sequence). The V and J ends lost 4 bases and 2 bases, in that order; junction bases with no gene match: 4. The CDR3 is 15 amino acids. The CDR3 nucleotides are TGTGCCAGCAGCCGAAGGACAGGGGGAAACACTGAAGCTTTCTTT. Protein sequence: CASSRRTGGNTEAFF.

The chain recombines TRBV3-1 with TRBJ1-1; D unclear. The V and J ends lost 5 bases and 0 bases respectively, with 7 bases between them. CDR1 and CDR2 (germline): LGHDT, YNNKEL (reference sequence). The length of the CDR3 is 13 residues. CDR3: CASSWSLNTEAFF. The DNA of the CDR3 is TGTGCCAGCAGCTGGAGCCTGAACACTGAAGCTTTCTTT.

This clonotype was recorded only once. The rearrangement joins TRBV2 to TRBJ2-3; TRBD1 is a possible D gene (6 bases). The CDR3 has 13 residues. V was shortened by 11 bases and J by 7 bases, with 19 bases between the two germline ends. Germline-derived CDR1 and CDR2 are SNHLY and FYNNEI. The CDR3 nucleotides are TGTGCCTTGGGGGCAACCAACCCGAATACGCAGTATTTT. Its protein product is CALGATNPNTQYF.

Here the CDR3 DNA reads TGTGCCACCAGTGATTGGGACTTCAATGAGCAGTTCTTC. Residues: CATSDWDFNEQFF. The chain employs TRBV24-1 and TRBJ2-1, with D maybe TRBD2 (6 bases). Germline CDR1 and CDR2: KGHDR and SFDVKD. The CDR3 is 13 residues long. Trimming cost V 2 bases and J 6 bases, with 7 bases left between them.

This rearrangement joins TRBV2 to TRBJ1-1, with 7 bases identical to TRBD1. Germline CDR1 is SNHLY and CDR2 is FYNNEI. The junction had 3 bases not matched to a gene; V was cut back by 5 bases and J by 6 bases. The CDR3 consists of 12 residues. The CDR3 coding sequence is TGTGCCAGCAGTACAGGGGTCCCTGAAGCTTTCTTT. Amino acids: CASSTGVPEAFF.

This chain joins TRBV3-1 and TRBJ1-5; D remains unclear. Trimming cost V 4 bases and J 6 bases, with 16 bases left between them. Per the germline V gene, CDR1 is LGHDT and CDR2 is YNNKEL (reference sequence). The CDR3 length is 15 residues. DNA for the CDR3: TGTGCCAGCAGCCGAGGTCCTGTTGGCGGTCAGCCCCAGCATTTT. It is translated as CASSRGPVGGQPQHF. Full variable domain (missing parts from reference TRBV3-1 and TRBJ1-5): DTAVSQTPKYLVTQMGNDKSIKCEQNLGHDTMYWYKQDSKKFLKIMFSYNNKELIINETVPNRFSPKSPDKAHLNLHINSLELGDSAVYFCASSRGPVGGQPQHFGDGTRLSIL.

The chain combines TRBV29-1 with TRBJ2-1, with D tentatively TRBD2 (5 bases). The germline V gene has CDR1 SQVTM and CDR2 ANQGSEA. V gave up 5 bases and J gave up 12 bases, with 20 bases separating them. The CDR3 runs 13 residues. This chain's CDR3 is CSVLGAALGLQFF. The CDR3 nucleotides read TGCAGCGTTCTCGGAGCGGCCCTCGGATTGCAGTTCTTC.

DNA of the CDR3: TGTGCCAGCAGCGCCCCGGGACAGGTTGGGGTATATGGCTACACCTTC. This codes for CASSAPGQVGVYGYTF. This sequence joins TRBV7-9 and TRBJ1-2; 8 positions agree with TRBD1. The V segment lost 5 bases and the J segment 5 bases; nucleotides outside the gene matches: 13. The germline V gene encodes CDR1 SEHNR and CDR2 FQNEAQ (reference sequence). The CDR3 is 16 amino acids.

The rearrangement links TRBV25-1 to TRBJ2-3; 8 positions match TRBD1. Germline CDR1 is MGHDK and CDR2 is SYGVNS. CDR3 length: 14 residues. V shed 7 bases and J 4 bases; nucleotides not matched to a gene: 7. CDR3 in amino acids: CASTGTGGPDTQYF. The CDR3, as DNA: TGTGCCAGCACCGGGACAGGAGGACCAGATACGCAGTATTTT.

This clonotype is a singleton in its sample. The CDR3 protein is CASSTSGLSYEQYF. The CDR3 DNA follows: TGTGCCAGCTCAACTTCGGGACTGTCCTACGAGCAGTACTTC. This sequence joins TRBV18 and TRBJ2-7, with TRBD2 as a possible D gene (6 bases). Trimming removed 5 bases from V and 1 base from J, with 12 bases in between. The CDR3 length is 14 residues. The germline V gene has CDR1 KGHSH and CDR2 LQKENI.